The source of this T cell receptor beta chain is a study of vaccination and CD4 T cells after COVID-19 (dated 2022 in TCRdb). As for the study more broadly: The convalescent cohort included six males and four females, with two Hispanic individuals, seven Caucasians, two Asians and one multiracial person. Post-vaccine blood samples were obtained a median of about 72 days after the second vaccine dose, with a range of roughly 14 to 241 days. Participants received two doses of either the Pfizer-BioNTech BNT162b2 vaccine (n=8) or the Moderna mRNA-1273 vaccine (n=2). Post-COVID blood samples from convalescent patients were collected a median of about 100 days after diagnosis, with a range of 35 to 161 days. At the TCR clonotype level, an earlier paper using these donors assessed memory CD4+ T cell crossreactivity between SARS-CoV-2 and common cold coronavirus spike proteins. The cultures were stimulated with overlapping spike peptide pools from SARS-CoV-2 and from the common cold coronaviruses HCoV-NL63, HCoV-OC43 and HCoV-229E. In ten to eleven COVID-19 convalescent patients and a handful of infection-naive healthy vaccine recipients, researchers compared the spike-specific CD4+ TCR repertoire from before mRNA vaccination with the repertoire from after. In control cultures, a CEFX viral epitope pool was used as positive control, an HIV-1 Nef peptide pool was used as negative control, or no peptide was added. Overall results and qualifications from the work: Among convalescent patients, a median around 89% of the SARS-CoV-2-reactive clones seen after vaccination appeared only after vaccination, which suggests priming specific to the vaccine. In convalescent patients, nearly all vaccine-specific clones (304 of 307) were found to be mono-reactive for SARS-CoV-2 spike rather than cross-reactive with common cold coronaviruses. Although the median number of SARS-CoV-2-reactive clonotypes went up from approximately 20 after infection to more than 30 after vaccination, the increase was not significant. The study included relatively few convalescent patients and did not analyze early timepoints after natural infection.

The CDR3, cysteine through phenylalanine, is 14 amino acids long. Only the CDR3 DNA stays, 42 bases, in frame from base 1. CDR1 and CDR2 (SGHAT, FQNNGV) derive from the germline V gene. V was cut back by 5 bases and J by 4 bases, leaving a gap of 13 bases between them. The treatment or condition tag for this specimen amounts to: approximately nine-day PBMC culture with coronavirus spike peptide pools or control peptides (ViraFEST assay). CD4+ T cells from unexposed donors were collected before the COVID-19 pandemic (2011-2018). The study used the ViraFEST assay, which expanded antigen-specific T cells with peptide pools and then identified expanded clonotypes by TCR sequencing. Each well held two million PBMCs cultured with 10 ug/ml peptide pools in IMDM containing roughly 4.7% human AB serum and around 9 IU/ml IL-2. On days 3 and 7, half of the culture medium was replaced with fresh IL-2-containing medium. After 10 to 11 days of culture, CD4+ T cells were isolated by negative selection with the EasySep CD4+ T cell isolation kit. Unexposed donor CD4+ T cells were tested for reactivity to SARS-CoV-2 S and N and four common cold coronavirus spike pools, as cell number allowed. Ficoll-Paque Plus gradient centrifugation was used to isolate PBMCs from whole blood, and the isolated PBMCs were then either used fresh or cryopreserved at -140C. In general, triplicate wells were set up for every culture condition. Leukapheresis product for the unexposed donors was purchased commercially.

Library generation was performed with PCR. DNA from cultured CD4+ T cells was subjected to TCR sequencing with the Oncomine TCR Beta short-read assay at the Johns Hopkins FTIC core. The QIAamp micro DNA kit was used to extract genomic DNA from the cultured CD4+ T cells. Oncomine TCR Beta libraries from cultured CD4+ T cells were pooled with unique dual indexes and sequenced on an Illumina iSeq 100. As for how the authors treated the data: Non-productive sequences were filtered out, and CDR3s that did not start with C, did not end with F or W, or were shorter than 7 amino acids were discarded. The MANAFEST web application was used to identify antigen-specific clonotypes by comparing peptide-stimulated wells against reference wells and other culture wells. An FDR below 0.05, an odds ratio above 5, and a productive frequency above 0.1% in at least two of three replicate wells were required for clones to be considered positive. A clonotype counted as cross-reactive if it showed significant expansion both in the SARS-CoV-2 spike wells and in at least one common cold coronavirus spike condition. CDR3 homology was assessed with Levenshtein distances (stringdist) and unrooted phylogenetic trees (ape) in R version 3.6.1. TCRdb's own reprocessing of the public reads used fastp at Q25 and MiXCR and kept productive beta chains. A single entry per CDR3 protein holds the most common genes and DNA from its merged rows. Here the V and J calls rest on TCRdb's processing, not on the authors' analysis. The sample table lists about 5,400 distinct CDR3 sequences, more than 35% of them with a count of one. The ten biggest clones cover approximately 30% of the sample.

Worth noting for this clonotype: Its cognate antigen has yet to be identified. No much larger clone is present one base from it, and per-base qualities are unavailable.

The TCR comes from a human donor in good health. The V and J genes are TRBV11-2 and TRBJ2-3; the D gene is unclear. Input material: CD4+ T cells from blood, cultured in vitro. The CDR3 sequence is CASSLLWVSDTQYF. The base sequence is TGTGCCAGCAGCCTTTTATGGGTATCAGATACGCAGTATTTT. This CDR3, with the reference TRBV11-2 and TRBJ2-3 proteins standing in past its ends, gives the full variable domain EAGVAQSPRYKIIEKRQSVAFWCNPISGHATLYWYQQILGQGPKLLIQFQNNGVVDDSQLPKDRFSAERLKGVDSTLKIQPAKLEDSAVYLCASSLLWVSDTQYFGPGTRLTVL.